The 2 T cell receptor beta chains presented below share a single source sample, sequenced in a study of blood T cell repertoires in COVID-19. The table came from immunoSEQ multiplex PCR; TCRdb's copy has only in-frame clones and leaves some out. Of roughly 300,000 clones listed, 80% to 85% are singletons. Sequencing input: peripheral blood. Receptors were obtained from a woman aged 60-75 years with active or convalescent COVID-19.

This clone was counted a single time. The rearrangement uses TRBV5-1 and TRBJ2-3, with a possible D match to TRBD2 (6 bases). This CDR3 is 16 amino acids long. V was cut by 0 bases and J by 2 bases, with 13 bases left in between. Germline V gives CDR1 SGHRS, CDR2 YFSETQ. This CDR3 is CASSLEWRGYTDTQYF. CDR3 sequence (DNA): TGCGCCAGCAGCTTGGAGTGGCGGGGTTACACAGATACGCAGTATTTT.

This sequence joins TRBV19 and TRBJ2-1, with 9 positions matching TRBD2. The CDR3 spans 15 residues. Looked up from germline, CDR1 is LNHDA and CDR2 is SQIVND (reference sequence). J gave up 5 bases and V 7 bases, and 9 bases lay outside the gene matches. The CDR3 coding sequence is TGTGCCAGTAATAGCGGTCGCGGGGGGGACAATGAGCAGTTCTTC. It encodes CASNSGRGGDNEQFF.